The 3 T cell receptor beta chains given below trace back to one sample, sequenced in a study of blood T cells in healthy people across ages. A second PCR of 7 to 11 cycles used a sample-barcoded 5' primer and a J-beta primer mix. TCRdb re-derived calls from the 5' RACE reads in MiXCR, one entry per CDR3 protein. The sample gives under 1 million distinct CDR3 sequences, approximately 48% of which show up once; around 18% is in the top ten. The specimen was blood. These receptor sequences come from a man aged 60-69 years in good health.

The chain employs TRBV6-2 or TRBV6-3 and TRBJ2-2; 7 positions match TRBD1. CDR3 length: 15 amino acids. Germline V gene sequence: CDR1 MNHEY, CDR2 SVGEGT. Trimming at V came to 7 bases and at J to 1 base, leaving 6 bases not matched to a gene. The CDR3, as DNA: TGTGCCAGCATCGGACAGGTTTTGAACACCGGGGAGCTGTTTTTT. This encodes CASIGQVLNTGELFF.

This clonotype has only a few counts. The chain combines TRBV7-2 with TRBJ2-3, with 9 positions matching TRBD2. V shed 5 bases, J shed 5 bases, and the junction held 8 bases outside the gene matches. The CDR3 has 15 residues. Germline V gene sequence: CDR1 SGHTA, CDR2 FQGNSA. The chain's CDR3 is CASSLGGGGKDTQYF. CDR3 DNA: TGTGCCAGCAGCCTAGGCGGGGGGGGAAAAGATACGCAGTATTTT. Combining the CDR3 with reference TRBV7-2 and TRBJ2-3 gives the whole variable domain GAGVSQSPSNKVTEKGKDVELRCDPISGHTALYWYRQSLGQGLEFLIYFQGNSAPDKSGLPSDRFSAERTGGSVSTLTIQRTQQEDSAVYLCASSLGGGGKDTQYFGPGTRLTVL.

As for this clonotype: Possible read error: a much larger clone is one base away. The chain joins TRBV20-1 to TRBJ1-4, with 11 nucleotides matching TRBD1. V trimming: 7 bases; J trimming: 8 bases; junction bases outside the gene matches: 9. This CDR3 has 14 residues. Germline CDR1 DFQATT, CDR2 SNEGSKA (reference sequence). CDR3 coding DNA: TGCAGTGTTAGGATGGACAGGGGGCGGGAAAAACTGTTTTTT. Translation: CSVRMDRGREKLFF.